This record looks at one T cell receptor (beta chain) sequence and its context. Authors of the study amplified TCR beta CDR3 regions from RNA transcripts. The HTBI primer set drove a first-round RT-PCR of the TCR CDR3. TCRdb re-derived calls from the multiplex PCR reads in MiXCR, one entry per CDR3 protein. In the table there are approximately 360,000 distinct CDR3 sequences, around 25% of which are singletons. These data come from a study of T cells in Graves' hyperthyroidism and ophthalmopathy. CDR3 length: 15 residues. Looked up from germline, CDR1 is SGHTA and CDR2 is FQGTGA. Between the trimmed V and J ends, which lost 5 bases and 0 bases, there was a span of 12 bases.

The source is a man aged 45 to 65 with Graves' hyperthyroidism. This chain joins TRBV7-3 and TRBJ2-3; weak D call: TRBD1 (5 bases). Sequenced sample: blood. The CDR3 coding sequence is TGTGCCAGCAGCCCAGGGCAACTTAGCACAGATACGCAGTATTTT. The encoded protein is CASSPGQLSTDTQYF.